The source of this TCR beta chain is a study of control samples from healthy donors and cancer patients. Profiled with immunoSEQ multiplex PCR; TCRdb holds only in-frame clones, not every one. Among 93,000 or so clones listed, around 88% were seen once. The clonotype was recovered from a man in his sixties with lung cancer. Sequenced: PBMCs.

The CDR3 DNA sequence: TGTGCCAGCAGCTCTCGAGGACCCGTCACAGATACGCAGTATTTT. It translates to CASSSRGPVTDTQYF. The V and J genes are TRBV5-4 and TRBJ2-3, with unresolved D. The CDR3 is 15 amino acids. Germline lookup yields CDR1 SGHNT and CDR2 YYREEE (reference sequence). Trimming stripped 3 bases from V and 2 bases from J, with 13 bases between.